This TCR beta chain emerged from a study of blood T cell repertoires in COVID-19. Study in general: COVID-19 samples from acute and convalescent phases originated in the United States, Italy and Spain. PBMCs, B-cell-depleted T cells, or T cells were the source of the cDNA or gDNA that made up the material.

Generated by immunoSEQ multiplex PCR, the TCRdb table keeps only in-frame clones and is missing some. The sample yields fewer than 350,000 clones, approximately 85% seen once. This clone was counted between two and nine times. V lost 6 bases, J lost 6 bases, and 11 bases lay in between. The CDR3 runs 12 residues. Per the germline V gene, CDR1 is SNHLY and CDR2 is FYNNEI. Assignments of participants to cohorts depended upon their own reported clinical history. Two negative PCRs, clearance, or symptom resolution were required of recovered Cohort 3 donors. The chain recombines TRBV2 with TRBJ1-2, with a possible D match to TRBD1 (5 bases). This clonotype was obtained from a man aged 25-45 years who had recovered from COVID-19. The sequencing input was PBMCs or T cells enriched from blood (not recorded which). Here the CDR3 reads CASRYEGDGYTF. As DNA, the CDR3 is TGTGCCAGCAGATACGAAGGGGATGGCTACACCTTC.